The rows below give T cell receptor beta chains drawn from one sample of a study of radiation and T cells in renal cell carcinoma. Produced via immunoSEQ multiplex PCR; TCRdb's table is partial and in-frame only. The data hold approximately 8,300 clones, with 50% to 75% observed a single time. Material: tumor tissue, obtained from a patient whose treatment included radiotherapy and nephrectomy. The receptors here all came from a man aged 55 to 69 with renal cell carcinoma. Both conserved end residues are part of each CDR3. A D gene is named only where the DNA matches it firmly. Where a row states a size, it is once, few, many or the class of an expanded clone; other rows omit it.

CDR3 protein,CDR3 DNA,V gene,D gene,clone size,J gene
CASSLDGSNQPQHF,TGCGCCAGCAGCCTGGACGGATCCAATCAGCCCCAGCATTTT,TRBV5-1,.,.,TRBJ1-5
CASSRGREETQYF,TGTGCCAGCTCCAGGGGCAGGGAAGAGACCCAGTACTTC,TRBV6-5,.,.,TRBJ2-5
CASSQRVQGGQGYEQYF,TGCGCCAGCAGCCAACGCGTTCAGGGGGGTCAAGGGTACGAGCAGTACTTC,TRBV4-1,.,.,TRBJ2-7
CASSIVIANTGELFF,TGTGCCAGTAGTATAGTGATTGCGAACACCGGGGAGCTGTTTTTT,TRBV19,.,few,TRBJ2-2
CASSTGVSHEQYF,TGTGCCAGCAGCACAGGGGTGAGCCACGAGCAGTACTTC,TRBV9,TRBD1,.,TRBJ2-7
CASSSSGRQETQYF,TGTGCCAGTAGTAGTAGCGGGAGGCAAGAGACCCAGTACTTC,TRBV19,TRBD2,.,TRBJ2-5
CASSHDSNTEAFF,TGTGCCAGCAGCCACGACAGTAACACTGAAGCTTTCTTT,TRBV7-6,.,.,TRBJ1-1
CASSLSPGSSYEQYF,TGTGCCAGCAGTTTATCCCCAGGTAGCTCCTACGAGCAGTACTTC,TRBV28,.,medium-sized,TRBJ2-7
CASSLGGGDNEKLFF,TGCGCCAGCAGCTTGGGGGGCGGAGATAATGAAAAACTGTTTTTT,TRBV5-1,.,once,TRBJ1-4
CASSRLQGDGWPFF,TGTGCCAGCAGTCGATTACAGGGGGACGGCTGGCCTTTCTTT,TRBV27,TRBD1,.,TRBJ1-1
CASSLYRGPSNQPQHF,TGTGCCAGCAGTCTCTACAGGGGGCCGAGCAATCAGCCCCAGCATTTT,TRBV28,TRBD1,.,TRBJ1-5
CARSSDRAEVYEQYF,TGTGCCAGAAGCTCGGACAGGGCGGAGGTCTACGAGCAGTACTTC,TRBV5-3,TRBD1,.,TRBJ2-7
CASRWDRVTGELFF,TGTGCCAGCCGCTGGGACAGGGTCACCGGGGAGCTGTTTTTT,TRBV6-1,TRBD1,.,TRBJ2-2
CASSLLAGNEQFF,TGTGCCAGCAGTTTACTAGCGGGAAATGAGCAGTTCTTC,TRBV27,TRBD2,.,TRBJ2-1
CASSYSWEQYF,TGTGCCAGCAGTTACTCTTGGGAGCAGTACTTC,TRBV6-6,.,.,TRBJ2-7
CASSPDRSLNTEAFF,TGCGCCAGCAGCCCGGACCGTTCCCTGAACACTGAAGCTTTCTTT,TRBV5-1,.,.,TRBJ1-1
CASSLGATHNEKLFF,TGTGCCAGCAGCTTGGGCGCGACACATAATGAAAAACTGTTTTTT,TRBV5-8,.,.,TRBJ1-4
CASRRDSNEKLFF,TGTGCCAGCAGACGGGACAGTAATGAAAAACTGTTTTTT,TRBV27,TRBD1,once,TRBJ1-4
CASSDTGKANEKLFF,TGTGCCAGCAGTGATACAGGAAAAGCTAATGAAAAACTGTTTTTT,TRBV28,.,.,TRBJ1-4
CSVDGGRAGGELFF,TGCAGCGTTGATGGCGGGAGGGCTGGCGGGGAGCTGTTTTTT,TRBV29-1,TRBD2,.,TRBJ2-2
CASSVVGGPGEQFF,TGTGCCAGCAGTGTGGTTGGAGGGCCAGGTGAGCAGTTCTTC,TRBV6-6,.,.,TRBJ2-1
CASSSTAFSNQPQHF,TGTGCCAGCAGCTCCACGGCTTTTAGCAATCAGCCCCAGCATTTT,TRBV7-8,.,.,TRBJ1-5
CASRGRTGEKLFF,TGTGCCAGTAGGGGCAGGACGGGAGAAAAACTGTTTTTT,TRBV19,.,medium-sized,TRBJ1-4
CASKEASSGANVLTF,TGTGCCAGCAAAGAGGCTAGCTCTGGGGCCAACGTCCTGACTTTC,TRBV6-6,.,.,TRBJ2-6
CASSFLGNPQHF,TGTGCCAGTAGTTTCCTGGGGAATCCCCAGCATTTT,TRBV19,.,.,TRBJ1-5
CASSTTGSGNTIYF,TGTGCCAGCAGCACCACAGGGTCCGGAAACACCATATATTTT,TRBV28,.,.,TRBJ1-3
CATSAELAGFYEQYF,TGTGCCACCAGCGCGGAATTAGCGGGATTCTACGAGCAGTACTTC,TRBV15,TRBD2,.,TRBJ2-7
CASSPRDRWYEQYF,TGTGCCAGCAGCCCCCGGGACAGGTGGTACGAGCAGTACTTC,TRBV7-9,TRBD1,few,TRBJ2-7
CASSLTTGRAEGYTF,TGCGCCAGCAGCCTGACTACGGGGAGAGCAGAGGGCTACACCTTC,TRBV4-1,.,.,TRBJ1-2
CATGDGSSYEQYF,TGTGCCACCGGGGACGGGAGCTCCTACGAGCAGTACTTC,TRBV15,.,.,TRBJ2-7
CASNRTPAAEAFF,TGCGCCAGCAACCGTACTCCTGCGGCTGAAGCTTTCTTT,TRBV23-1,.,.,TRBJ1-1
CASSLATRQAGYTF,TGTGCCAGCAGCTTAGCGACAAGACAGGCTGGCTACACCTTC,TRBV7-2,.,.,TRBJ1-2
CASSPSGGQETQYF,TGTGCCAGCTCACCTTCAGGGGGCCAAGAGACCCAGTACTTC,TRBV18,TRBD1,.,TRBJ2-5
CASSLFQGAYEQYF,TGTGCCAGCAGTCTGTTCCAGGGGGCCTACGAGCAGTACTTC,TRBV6-5,TRBD1,.,TRBJ2-7
CASSGGARYQPQHF,TGTGCCAGCAGTGGGGGCGCGCGTTATCAGCCCCAGCATTTT,TRBV6-5,.,.,TRBJ1-5
CASSLDRYEQYF,TGCGCCAGCAGCCTTGACAGATACGAGCAGTACTTC,TRBV5-1,.,.,TRBJ2-7
CASSTRQGYEQFF,TGTGCCAGCAGTACCCGACAGGGGTATGAGCAGTTCTTC,TRBV6-4,TRBD1,few,TRBJ2-1
CASSLNADSSYEQYF,TGTGCCAGCAGTTTAAACGCGGATTCGAGCTACGAGCAGTACTTC,TRBV28,.,.,TRBJ2-7
CASFNRAVTEAFF,TGTGCCAGCTTCAACAGGGCGGTCACTGAAGCTTTCTTT,TRBV6-1,.,.,TRBJ1-1
CASSTPSGNYEQYF,TGTGCCAGCAGCACCCCAAGTGGAAACTACGAGCAGTACTTC,TRBV28,.,.,TRBJ2-7
CASSLSVGGYTF,TGTGCCAGCAGTTTATCCGTTGGAGGCTACACCTTC,TRBV28,.,.,TRBJ1-2
CASSVRFENNEQFF,TGTGCCAGCAGCGTAAGATTCGAGAACAATGAGCAGTTCTTC,TRBV9,.,.,TRBJ2-1